This passage covers 12 T cell receptor beta chains from one sample sequenced in a study of control samples from healthy donors and cancer patients. Using immunoSEQ multiplex PCR, the repertoire was profiled, and TCRdb retains in-frame clones only, with some absent. Of 140,000 to 150,000 clones in the sample, approximately 93% were seen once. Sequencing input: blood. All receptors come from a man aged 18 to 29 in good health.

This chain links TRBV11-2 with TRBJ1-2, with 7 nucleotides matching TRBD1. This CDR3 has 15 residues. Unmatched junction bases numbered 7, after V lost 3 bases and J lost 3 bases. Germline CDR1 and CDR2: SGHAT and FQNNGV. CDR3: CASSFTGAAHYGYTF. The DNA for the CDR3 is TGTGCCAGCAGCTTCACAGGGGCGGCTCACTATGGCTACACCTTC.

The chain is built from TRBV19 and TRBJ1-6; no clear D gene. The CDR3 spans 12 residues. CDR1 and CDR2 (germline): LNHDA, SQIVND (reference sequence). V dropped 3 bases and J dropped 7 bases, with 4 bases sitting between them. CDR3 DNA sequence: TGTGCCAGTAGTATGGGGAATTCACCCCTCCACTTT. Its protein is CASSMGNSPLHF.

The chain combines TRBV5-3 with TRBJ2-7; 7 bases align to TRBD2. TRBV5-3 is identified as an open reading frame with a role that is uncertain. Losses at the gene ends were 2 bases for V and 3 bases for J; bases not matched to a gene: 8. The CDR3 length is 15 residues. CDR3 bases: TGTGCCAGAAGCTTTGGGGGAGGGATCTACTACGAGCAGTACTTC. This gives the protein CARSFGGGIYYEQYF.

The chain has TRBV6-6 and TRBJ1-2; D ambiguous. Germline V gives CDR1 MNHNY, CDR2 SVGAGI (reference sequence). This CDR3 comprises 12 residues. The germline V and J ends were trimmed by 6 bases and 0 bases, with 5 bases remaining between them. In DNA form, the CDR3 reads TGTGCCAGCAGGCCAGCTAACTATGGCTACACCTTC. Residues: CASRPANYGYTF.

The J gene is TRBJ2-7, the V gene TRBV6-1; 8 bases line up with TRBD2. The CDR3 covers 16 residues. V was clipped by 0 bases and J by 3 bases; unmatched bases: 7. Germline V CDR1 and CDR2: MNHNS, SASEGT. CDR3 nucleotides: TGTGCCAGCAGTGAAGCGCCGACGGGGGGGGTCTACGAGCAGTACTTC. It yields the protein CASSEAPTGGVYEQYF.

The rearrangement uses TRBV9 and TRBJ2-3, with TRBD2 matching 11 bases. The germline gives CDR1 SGDLS, CDR2 YYNGEE. The trim removed 3 bases at V and 2 bases at J, leaving 5 bases unmatched. The CDR3 extends over 16 amino acids. As DNA, the CDR3 is TGTGCCAGCAGCGGGGGGACTAGCGGCTCCACAGATACGCAGTATTTT. Protein sequence: CASSGGTSGSTDTQYF.

This sequence joins TRBV5-4 and TRBJ2-4, with D perhaps assigned TRBD1 or TRBD2 (5 bases each). The CDR3 extends over 14 amino acids. Trimming left V 3 bases short and J 7 bases short, with 14 bases between. The germline CDR1 and CDR2 sequences are SGHNT and YYREEE (reference sequence). CDR3 loop: CASSSGLGYNIQYF. The CDR3 DNA is TGTGCCAGCAGCTCGGGGCTAGGGTACAACATTCAGTACTTC.

The chain is built from TRBV3-1 (or the pseudogene TRBV3-2) and TRBJ1-2; a possible D gene is TRBD1 (6 bases). Trimming stripped 1 base from V and 4 bases from J, with 13 bases between. This CDR3 has 15 residues. CDR1 is LGHDT, CDR2 YNNKEL, per germline (reference sequence). The CDR3 nucleotides are TGTGCCAGCAGCCAAGTAGGGGGGGCCGGCTATGGCTACACCTTC. This gives the protein CASSQVGGAGYGYTF.

In this sample, this clone turned up once. The V call is TRBV19, the J call TRBJ2-1, with D perhaps TRBD2 (5 bases). Germline V lookup: CDR1 LNHDA, CDR2 SQIVND (reference sequence). Trimming stripped 3 bases from V and 6 bases from J, with 18 bases between. The CDR3 extends over 16 amino acids. CDR3 residues: CASSIVGDVGFNEQFF. For the CDR3, the DNA is TGTGCCAGTAGTATCGTGGGAGACGTGGGATTCAATGAGCAGTTCTTC.

This clone occurred once. V gene TRBV4-2 combines with J gene TRBJ1-4; unclear D gene. Germline values: CDR1 LGHNA, CDR2 YNFKEQ. V lost 0 bases to trimming and J lost 6 bases, with 11 bases between them. The CDR3 is 15 residues long. The CDR3 coding sequence is TGTGCCAGCAGCCAAGAGCACAGCCTCGATGAAAAACTGTTTTTT. Translated: CASSQEHSLDEKLFF.

This clone is a singleton in its sample. The chain recombines TRBV5-1 with TRBJ2-2; D is uncertain. Germline CDR1 reads SGHRS; CDR2 reads YFSETQ. V was shortened by 3 bases and J by 7 bases, with 10 bases between the two germline ends. The CDR3 length is 13 residues. The DNA of the CDR3 is TGCGCCAGCAGCTCGTGGGGTGGCGGGGAGCTGTTTTTT. The encoded protein is CASSSWGGGELFF.

J is TRBJ2-5 and V is TRBV27; D ambiguous. V lost 3 bases and J 3 bases, leaving 2 bases between the germline ends. CDR1 and CDR2 (germline): MNHEY, SMNVEV (reference sequence). There are 11 residues in the CDR3. CDR3 amino acids: CASSFKETQYF. CDR3 DNA sequence: TGTGCCAGCAGTTTTAAAGAGACCCAGTACTTC.